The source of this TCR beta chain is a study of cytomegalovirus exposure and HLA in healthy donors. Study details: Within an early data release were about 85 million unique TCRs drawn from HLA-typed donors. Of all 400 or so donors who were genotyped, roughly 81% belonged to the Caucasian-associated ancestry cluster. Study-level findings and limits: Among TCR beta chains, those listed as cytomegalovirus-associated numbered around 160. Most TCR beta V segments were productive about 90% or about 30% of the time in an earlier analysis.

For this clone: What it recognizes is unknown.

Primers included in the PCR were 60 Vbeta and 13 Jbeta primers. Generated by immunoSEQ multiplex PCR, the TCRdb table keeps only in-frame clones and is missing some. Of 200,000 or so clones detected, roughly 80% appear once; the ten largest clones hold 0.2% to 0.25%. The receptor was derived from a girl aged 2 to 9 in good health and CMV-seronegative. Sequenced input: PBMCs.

CDR3 nucleotide sequence: TGTGCCAGCAGCACCGGGGGACAGTATTCCGAGCAGTACTTC. It encodes CASSTGGQYSEQYF. The V gene is TRBV27, the J gene TRBJ2-7; D possibly corresponds to TRBD1 (7 bases). Per the germline V gene, CDR1 is MNHEY and CDR2 is SMNVEV (reference sequence). The V end was cut by 6 bases, the J end by 6 bases, with 18 bases between. This CDR3 is 14 amino acids long.